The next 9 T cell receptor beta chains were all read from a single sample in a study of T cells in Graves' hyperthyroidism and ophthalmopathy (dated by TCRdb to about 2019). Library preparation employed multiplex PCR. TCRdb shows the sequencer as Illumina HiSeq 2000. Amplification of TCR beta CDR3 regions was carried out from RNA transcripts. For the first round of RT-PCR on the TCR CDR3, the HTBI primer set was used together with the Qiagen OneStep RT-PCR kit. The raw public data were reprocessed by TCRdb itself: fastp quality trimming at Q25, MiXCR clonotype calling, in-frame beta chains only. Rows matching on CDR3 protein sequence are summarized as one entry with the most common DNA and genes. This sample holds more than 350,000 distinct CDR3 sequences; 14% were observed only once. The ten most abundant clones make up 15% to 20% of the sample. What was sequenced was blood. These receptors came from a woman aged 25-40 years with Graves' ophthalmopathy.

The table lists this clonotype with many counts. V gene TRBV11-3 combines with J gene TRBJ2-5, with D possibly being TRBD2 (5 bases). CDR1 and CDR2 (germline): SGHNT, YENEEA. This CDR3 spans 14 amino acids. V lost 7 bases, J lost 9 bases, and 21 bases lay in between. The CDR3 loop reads CASNHHRAARAQYF. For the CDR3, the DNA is TGTGCCAGCAACCACCATCGGGCTGCGCGGGCCCAGTACTTC.

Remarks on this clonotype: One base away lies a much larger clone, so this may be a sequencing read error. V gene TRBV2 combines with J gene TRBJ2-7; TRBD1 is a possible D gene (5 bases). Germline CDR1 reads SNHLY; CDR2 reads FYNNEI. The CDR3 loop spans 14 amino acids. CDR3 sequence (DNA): TGTGCCAGCAGGACAGATAATACAAATTACGAGCAGTGCTTC. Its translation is CASRTDNTNYEQCF.

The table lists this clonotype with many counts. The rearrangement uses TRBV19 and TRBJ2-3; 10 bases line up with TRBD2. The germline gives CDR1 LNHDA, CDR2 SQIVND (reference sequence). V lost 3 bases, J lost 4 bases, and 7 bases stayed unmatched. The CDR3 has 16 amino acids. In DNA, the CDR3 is TGTGCCAGTAGTATGCAGCGGGGGGGCCACGCAGATACGCAGTATTTT. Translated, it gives CASSMQRGGHADTQYF. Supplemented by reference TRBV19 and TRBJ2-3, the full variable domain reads DGGITQSPKYLFRKEGQNVTLSCEQNLNHDAMYWYRQDPGQGLRLIYYSQIVNDFQKGDIAEGYSVSREKKESFPLTVTSAQKNPTAFYLCASSMQRGGHADTQYFGPGTRLTVL.

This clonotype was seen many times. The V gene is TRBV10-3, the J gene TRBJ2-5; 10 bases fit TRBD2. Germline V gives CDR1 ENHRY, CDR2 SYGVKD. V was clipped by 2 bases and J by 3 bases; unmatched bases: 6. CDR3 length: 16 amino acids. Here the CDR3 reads CAISEERGLAKETQYF. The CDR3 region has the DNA TGTGCCATCAGTGAGGAGCGGGGACTAGCGAAAGAGACCCAGTACTTC.

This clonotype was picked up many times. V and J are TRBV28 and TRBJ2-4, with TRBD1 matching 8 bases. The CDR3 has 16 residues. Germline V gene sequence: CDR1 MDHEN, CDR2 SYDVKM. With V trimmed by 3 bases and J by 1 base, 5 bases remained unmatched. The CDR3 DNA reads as TGTGCCAGCAGTTTGACAGGGGCTTCGGCCAAAAACATTCAGTACTTC. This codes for CASSLTGASAKNIQYF. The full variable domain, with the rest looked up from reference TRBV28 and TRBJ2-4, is DVKVTQSSRYLVKRTGEKVFLECVQDMDHENMFWYRQDPGLGLRLIYFSYDVKMKEKGDIPEGYSVSREKKERFSLILESASTNQTSMYLCASSLTGASAKNIQYFGAGTRLSVL.

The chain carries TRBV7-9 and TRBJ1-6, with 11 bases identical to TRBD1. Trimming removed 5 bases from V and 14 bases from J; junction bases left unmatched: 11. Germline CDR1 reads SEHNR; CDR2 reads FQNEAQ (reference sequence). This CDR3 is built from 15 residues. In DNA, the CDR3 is TGTGCCAGCAGCCGTTTTGGGACAGGGGGATTCACCCTCCACTTT. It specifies CASSRFGTGGFTLHF.

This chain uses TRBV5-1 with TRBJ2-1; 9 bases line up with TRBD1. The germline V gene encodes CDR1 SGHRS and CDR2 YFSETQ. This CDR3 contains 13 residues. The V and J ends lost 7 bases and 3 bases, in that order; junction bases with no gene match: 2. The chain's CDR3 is CASDRGDYNEQFF. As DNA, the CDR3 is TGCGCCAGCGACAGGGGGGACTACAATGAGCAGTTCTTC.

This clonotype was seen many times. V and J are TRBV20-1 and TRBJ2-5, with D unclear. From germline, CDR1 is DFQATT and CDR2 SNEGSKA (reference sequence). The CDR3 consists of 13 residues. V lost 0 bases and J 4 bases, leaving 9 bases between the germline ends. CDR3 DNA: TGCAGTGCTAGAGAATCCGCCGGAGAGACCCAGTACTTC. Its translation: CSARESAGETQYF.

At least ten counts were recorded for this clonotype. The CDR3 coding sequence is TGTGCCACCAGTGATTGGGGACTAGCGGGATCGGGCACAGATACGCAGTATTTT. This encodes CATSDWGLAGSGTDTQYF. The chain carries TRBV24-1 and TRBJ2-3; 13 bases are shared with TRBD2. Germline CDR1 is KGHDR and CDR2 is SFDVKD. Trimming cost V 2 bases and J 1 base; bases outside gene matches: 5. The CDR3 runs 18 residues.